Below, one TCR beta chain is given with its context. The data were obtained in a study of control samples from healthy donors and cancer patients. The method was immunoSEQ multiplex PCR; TCRdb's version includes in-frame clones alone and lacks a portion of them. Among 180,000 or so clones listed, around 91% were seen once. CDR3 length equals 15 residues. V lost 2 bases, J lost 3 bases, and 13 bases lay in between. CDR1 is MGHDK and CDR2 is SYGVNS in the germline V gene. Sequenced input: blood. J is TRBJ1-2 and V is TRBV25-1; D not resolved. This TCR was sampled from a woman aged 30 to 39 in good health. In DNA, the CDR3 is TGTGCCAGCAGTGAAGCCGTGGAGGGATACTATGGCTACACCTTC. Protein: CASSEAVEGYYGYTF.